The source of this TCR beta chain is a study of blood T cell repertoires in COVID-19. The CDR3 has 15 amino acids. Trimming stripped 7 bases from V and 3 bases from J, with 19 bases between. CDR1 and CDR2 (germline): SGDLS, YYNGEE. Assay used: immunoSEQ multiplex PCR; TCRdb lists only in-frame clones, some missing. Here the sample spans 200,000 to 250,000 clones, roughly 84% being singletons. Recovered status applied to Cohort 3 donors who had two consecutive negative PCRs. It also applied to those with clearance or with symptom resolution. This chain connects TRBV9 to TRBJ1-2; possible D gene TRBD1, 5 bases. The clonotype was recovered from a woman in her forties who had recovered from COVID-19. The sequenced material came from PBMCs or T cells enriched from blood (not recorded which). This CDR3 is CASSSEPGGDYGYTF. The CDR3 DNA is TGTGCCAGCTCGTCAGAACCGGGGGGAGACTATGGCTACACCTTC.